What follows are 20 T cell receptor gamma chains derived from one specimen sequenced in a study of γδ T cells in repeated Plasmodium falciparum infection. TCRdb re-called the multiplex PCR reads with CATT. Here the sample spans around 24,000 gamma-chain clones, roughly 3.1% being singletons. Vgamma9/Vdelta2+ and Vdelta2-negative gammadelta T cells were flow-sorted from PBMC for bulk sequencing. The sample consisted of gamma-delta T cells from blood. The origin of the receptors is a pool of human donors (malaria-infected and uninfected, not separated).

This clone was found many times. This likely stems from a read error, as it lies one base from a far larger clone. The same CDR3 is also encoded by other DNA sequences in this sample. V is TRGV9 and J is TRGJP1. Matching the DNA to germline supplied the J gene, which TCRdb does not give. This CDR3 has 16 residues. CDR1 is GITISATS, CDR2 ISYDGTV, per germline (reference sequence). The V and J ends lost 8 bases and 2 bases, in that order; junction bases with no gene match: 14. This CDR3 is CALSTMGDTTGWFKIF. DNA for the CDR3: TGTGCCTTGTCAACTATGGGGGACACCACTGGTTGGTTCAAGATATTT.

About this clone: For this DNA, TCRdb reports the protein of a much larger clone, which diverges at residue 12, most likely from a read error; the protein presented here is translated directly from the DNA. The V and J genes are TRGV9 and TRGJ1 or TRGJ2. Because TCRdb records no J gene, it was assigned here through a match of the DNA to germline. The CDR3 sequence is 17 residues long. The germline V gene encodes CDR1 GITISATS and CDR2 ISYDGTV (reference sequence). CDR3 region: CALWEPTTPWNCYKKLF. In DNA form, the CDR3 reads TGTGCCTTGTGGGAGCCAACAACCCCCTGGAATTGTTATAAGAAACTCTTT.

This clone was counted ten times or more. A read error is the likely source, as a far larger clone sits one nucleotide away. The identical CDR3 is also encoded by other nucleotide sequences in the sample. The CDR3 sequence is CATWDGLVDYKKLF. The DNA of the CDR3 is TGTGCCACTTGGGACGGGCTCGTCGATTATAAGAAACTCTTT. The rearrangement joins TRGV2 to TRGJ1 or TRGJ2. There are 14 residues in the CDR3. Germline lookup yields CDR1 EGSNGY and CDR2 YDSYNSKV.

As concerns this clone: The protein in TCRdb stems from a much larger clone and differs at residue 5 from this DNA's translation, likely a read error; here the protein is translated from the DNA. V gene TRGV3 combines with J gene TRGJ1 or TRGJ2. No J segment appears in TCRdb, so it was assigned here by matching the sequence to germline. This CDR3 region has 10 residues. With 10 bases clipped from V and 10 bases from J, the junction kept 10 bases outside the gene matches. In germline, CDR1 is VTNTFY, CDR2 YDVSTARD (reference sequence). CDR3 residues: CATGAVKKLF. In nucleotides, the CDR3 is TGTGCCACGGGGGCTGTAAAGAAACTCTTT.

Notes on this clone: TCRdb's protein for this DNA is that of a much larger clone and differs from the translation at residue 9, likely a read error; the protein shown is the DNA translation. There is no J gene call, but TRGV8 is given as the V gene. Germline CDR1 reads VENAVY; CDR2 reads YDSYNSRV. This CDR3 has 11 residues. In DNA form, the CDR3 reads TGTGCCACCTGGGATAGGTCGCAGGAACTCTTT. It yields the protein CATWDRSQELF.

Regarding this clone: The TCRdb record carries a much larger clone's protein, which differs from this DNA's translation at residue 8; a read error is the likely cause, and the protein listed here is the DNA translation. The chain recombines TRGV8 with TRGJP1. V dropped 4 bases and J dropped 6; count of bases not matched to a gene: 8. This CDR3 has 14 amino acids. The germline V gene has CDR1 VENAVY and CDR2 YDSYNSRV. CDR3 in amino acids: CATWDLTAGWFKIF. The CDR3 DNA reads TGTGCCACCTGGGACCTAACCGCTGGTTGGTTCAAGATATTT.

This clone has a count of ten or more. TCRdb shows a much larger clone's protein in place of this DNA's translation, and the two differ at residue 8, likely through a read error; the protein shown is translated from the DNA. This chain joins TRGV9 and TRGJ1 or TRGJ2. J lost 10 bases, V lost 2 bases, and 11 bases had no gene match. Germline V lookup: CDR1 GITISATS, CDR2 ISYDGTV (reference sequence). The length of the CDR3 is 13 residues. The CDR3 loop is CALWEAPTMKKLF. The CDR3 coding sequence is TGTGCCTTGTGGGAGGCCCCAACTATGAAGAAACTCTTT.

This clone has ten or more counts. The TCRdb protein, from a much larger clone, departs from this DNA's translation at residue 5, likely by read error; the protein shown derives from the DNA. The V gene is TRGV4, the J gene TRGJ1 or TRGJ2. Germline loops: CDR1 EGSTGY, CDR2 YDSYTSSV. The V and J ends lost 5 bases and 7 bases, in that order; junction bases with no gene match: 17. The CDR3 totals 15 residues. CDR3 sequence reads: CATWGGPSGGYKKLF. CDR3 DNA sequence: TGTGCCACCTGGGGTGGCCCCTCTGGGGGGTATAAGAAACTCTTT.

This clone was counted many times. The likely explanation is a read error, given a far larger clone one base away. Other DNA sequences in the sample encode the same CDR3. The J gene is uncalled and the V gene is TRGV9. The CDR3 totals 13 residues. The germline CDR1 and CDR2 sequences are GITISATS and ISYDGTV (reference sequence). The CDR3 DNA sequence: TGTGCCTTGTGGGAGGTGCAGGAATATAAGAAGCTCTTT. Translation gives CALWEVQEYKKLF.

As regards this clone: Translating this DNA gives a protein that differs at residue 9 from the TCRdb one, which belongs to a much larger clone; a read error is likely, and the protein shown is this translation. The rearrangement uses TRGV9 and TRGJ1 or TRGJ2. The J gene was missing in TCRdb and was found by matching the end of the DNA to germline. This CDR3 is 15 amino acids long. CDR1 and CDR2 (germline): GITISATS, ISYDGTV (reference sequence). Trimming cost V 2 bases and J 2 bases; bases outside gene matches: 9. As DNA, the CDR3 is TGTGCCTTGTGGGAGGCCCGGGAGCATTATTATAAGAAACTCTTT. Translated: CALWEAREHYYKKLF.

This clone was detected only a few times. The amino acid sequence in TCRdb belongs to a much larger clone and departs from this DNA's translation at residue 2, likely a sequencing read error; the sequence shown is translated from the DNA. The V gene is TRGV2, the J gene TRGJ1 or TRGJ2. TCRdb is silent on the J gene; assignment here came from matching the DNA to germline. Germline CDR1 EGSNGY, CDR2 YDSYNSKV. This CDR3 comprises 14 residues. CDR3 nucleotides: TGTACCACCTGGGACGGACGCCTTGGTTATAAGAAACTCTTT. It codes for CTTWDGRLGYKKLF.

This clone was observed at least ten times. TCRdb's protein, taken from a much larger clone, differs from this DNA's translation at residue 12, likely owing to a read error; the protein displayed comes from the DNA. The gene calls are TRGV9 and TRGJ1 or TRGJ2. This CDR3 is 14 amino acids long. CDR1 GITISATS and CDR2 ISYDGTV come from the germline V gene (reference sequence). As DNA, the CDR3 is TGTGCCTTGTGGGAGGTGCGACATTATTATAAGAGACTCTTT. Translation: CALWEVRHYYKRLF.

This clone has ten or more counts. This rearrangement joins TRGV2 to TRGJ1 or TRGJ2. Because TCRdb records no J gene, it was assigned here through a match of the DNA to germline. With 3 bases clipped from V and 10 bases from J, the junction kept 9 bases outside the gene matches. Per the germline V gene, CDR1 is EGSNGY and CDR2 is YDSYNSKV. The CDR3 runs 12 residues. CDR3 region: CATWDSSRKKLF. For the CDR3, the DNA is TGTGCCACCTGGGACTCCTCGAGGAAGAAACTCTTT.

This clone was detected ten times or more. A far larger clone is a single base away, which makes a read error likely. Additional DNA sequences in this sample encode the identical CDR3. This sequence joins TRGV9 and TRGJ1 or TRGJ2. Per germline, CDR1 GITISATS and CDR2 ISYDGTV (reference sequence). The CDR3 runs to 12 residues. The CDR3 protein is CALWEVHYKKLF. The CDR3 region has the DNA TGTGCCTTGTGGGAGGTGCATTATAAGAAGCTCTTT.

This clone was detected ten times or more. TCRdb has a much larger clone's protein, which differs at residue 9 from the translation of this DNA, likely because of a read error; what is shown is the protein translated from the DNA. The chain joins TRGV9 to TRGJ1 or TRGJ2. V shed 3 bases and J 11 bases; nucleotides not matched to a gene: 10. The CDR3 sequence is 12 residues long. Per germline, CDR1 GITISATS and CDR2 ISYDGTV (reference sequence). The CDR3 loop reads CALWEPGDEKLF. DNA for the CDR3: TGTGCCTTGTGGGAGCCGGGGGATGAGAAACTCTTT.

As regards this clone: The TCRdb protein, from a much larger clone, departs from this DNA's translation at residue 5, likely by read error; the protein shown derives from the DNA. V gene TRGV2 combines with J gene TRGJ1 or TRGJ2. The J gene, missing from TCRdb, was assigned here through DNA to germline matching. CDR3 size: 14 residues. Trimming at V came to 6 bases and at J to 0 bases, leaving 8 bases not matched to a gene. Germline loops: CDR1 EGSNGY, CDR2 YDSYNSKV. CDR3 DNA sequence: TGTGCCACCTGGAACGTCCGGAATTATTATAAGAAACTCTTT. Translating it yields CATWNVRNYYKKLF.

This clone was detected ten times or more. The V gene is TRGV2, the J gene TRGJ1 or TRGJ2. V shed 6 bases and J 7 bases; nucleotides not matched to a gene: 6. CDR1 is EGSNGY, CDR2 YDSYNSKV, per germline. The CDR3 covers 11 residues. The CDR3 coding sequence is TGTGCCACCTGGACGGGGTATAAGAAACTCTTT. Translating gives CATWTGYKKLF.

The V call is TRGV9, the J call TRGJ1 or TRGJ2. The J gene, missing from TCRdb, was assigned here through DNA to germline matching. CDR1 is GITISATS and CDR2 is ISYDGTV in the germline V gene (reference sequence). After removal of 1 base from V and 1 base from J, the junction contained 16 bases not matched to a gene. This CDR3 has 18 amino acids. CDR3 protein: CALWEVQQLGDNYYKKLF. In DNA form, the CDR3 reads TGTGCCTTGTGGGAGGTACAACAATTAGGCGATAATTATTATAAGAAACTCTTT.

The sample holds many counts of this clone. This sequence joins TRGV3 and TRGJ1 or TRGJ2. J gave up 7 bases and V 5 bases, and 11 bases lay outside the gene matches. CDR1 and CDR2 from the germline V gene are VTNTFY and YDVSTARD (reference sequence). The CDR3 is 13 amino acids. The DNA for the CDR3 is TGTGCCACCTGGGGCAACGTCGGCTATAAGAAACTCTTT. Amino acids: CATWGNVGYKKLF.

This clone was observed many times. The protein TCRdb lists belongs to a much larger clone and differs from this DNA's translation at residue 7, which points to a read error; the protein shown is made from the DNA. CDR3 coding DNA: TGTGCCTTGTGGGAGGCTCATTATAAGAAACTCTTT. Its translation is CALWEAHYKKLF. This sequence joins TRGV9 and TRGJ1 or TRGJ2. V lost 2 bases, J lost 5 bases, and 3 bases stayed unmatched. Germline lookup yields CDR1 GITISATS and CDR2 ISYDGTV (reference sequence). This CDR3 is 12 amino acids long.